This TCR beta chain was captured in a study of T cell responses to AZD1222 COVID-19 vaccine. Broader study findings: Only five or six people who got AZD1222 tested seropositive at baseline. Close to half of all spike-specific TCRs reportedly target regions of the variants that are unmutated. Donors in the cohort were predominantly white British and more often female, and clonal diversity was possibly underestimated.

Germline CDR1 LNHDA, CDR2 SQIVND (reference sequence). Unmatched junction bases numbered 3, after V lost 3 bases and J lost 2 bases. The CDR3 totals 15 residues. Data came from immunoSEQ multiplex PCR; TCRdb stores just in-frame clones and leaves some out. Of more than 85,000 clones listed, under 95% are singletons. With regard to this clone: No antigen is known for it.

This chain uses TRBV19 with TRBJ2-7; 11 bases line up with TRBD2. This sequence was found in an adult in good health. Here the sequenced sample was peripheral blood, taken on day 0 of AZD1222 vaccination. CDR3 residues: CASSIGSGGAYEQYF. In nucleotides, the CDR3 is TGTGCCAGTAGTATTGGTAGCGGGGGGGCCTACGAGCAGTACTTC.